This T cell receptor beta chain is drawn from a study of T cell clonotyping in hematopoietic cell transplantation. This CDR3 is built from 14 residues. Trimming cost V 3 bases and J 5 bases, with 16 bases left between them. The germline gives CDR1 GTSNPN, CDR2 SVGIG (reference sequence). For this clone: What it recognizes is unknown.

Study-wide findings and caveats: Pathologically expanded recipient clonotypes increased progressively from day 30 to day 180 as diversity fell. Few recipient clonotypes overlapped donors; over 97% were de novo at given depth. No sorting was done, leaving CD4 and CD8 contributions mixed.

The protocol was immunoSEQ multiplex PCR, while the TCRdb copy is restricted to in-frame clones and leaves out a portion. The data hold approximately 70,000 clones, with around 94% observed a single time. The receptor comes from a middle-aged man in good health. Some clones in this sample may be carry-over from other donors' samples. The chain recombines TRBV30 with TRBJ1-1, with D unclear. Material for sequencing was peripheral blood mononuclear cells. The CDR3 DNA sequence: TGTGCCTGGAGGGCCAAAAGAGCGGGGACTGAAGCTTTCTTT. Translation gives CAWRAKRAGTEAFF.